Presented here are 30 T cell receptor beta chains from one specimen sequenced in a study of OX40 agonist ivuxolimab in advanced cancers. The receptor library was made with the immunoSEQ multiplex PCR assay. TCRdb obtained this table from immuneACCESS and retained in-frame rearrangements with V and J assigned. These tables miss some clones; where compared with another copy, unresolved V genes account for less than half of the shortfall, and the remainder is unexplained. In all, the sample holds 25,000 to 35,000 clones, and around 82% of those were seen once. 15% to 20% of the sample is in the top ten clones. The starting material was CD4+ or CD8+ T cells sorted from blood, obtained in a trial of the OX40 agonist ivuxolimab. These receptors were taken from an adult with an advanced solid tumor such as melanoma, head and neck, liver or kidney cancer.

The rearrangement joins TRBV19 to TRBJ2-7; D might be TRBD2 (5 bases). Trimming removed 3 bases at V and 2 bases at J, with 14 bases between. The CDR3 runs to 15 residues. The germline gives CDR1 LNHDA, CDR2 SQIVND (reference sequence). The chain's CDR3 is CASSITRTQTYEQYF. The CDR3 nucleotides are TGTGCCAGTAGTATTACGCGGACTCAAACCTACGAGCAGTACTTC.

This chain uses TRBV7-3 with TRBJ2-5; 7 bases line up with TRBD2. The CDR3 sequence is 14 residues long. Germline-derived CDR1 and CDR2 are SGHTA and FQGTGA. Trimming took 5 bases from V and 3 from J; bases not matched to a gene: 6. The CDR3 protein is CASSESGMEETQYF. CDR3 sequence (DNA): TGTGCCAGCAGCGAGAGCGGGATGGAAGAGACCCAGTACTTC.

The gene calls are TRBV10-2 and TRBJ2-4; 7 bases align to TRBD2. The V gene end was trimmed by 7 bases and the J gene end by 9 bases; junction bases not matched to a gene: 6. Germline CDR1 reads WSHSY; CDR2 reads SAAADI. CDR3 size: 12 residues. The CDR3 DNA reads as TGCGCCAGCATGGGAGGGGAAACCATTCAGTACTTC. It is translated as CASMGGETIQYF.

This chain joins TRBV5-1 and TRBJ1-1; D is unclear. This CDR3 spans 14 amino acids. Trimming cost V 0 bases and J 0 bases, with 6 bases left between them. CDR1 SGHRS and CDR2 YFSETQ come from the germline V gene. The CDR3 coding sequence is TGCGCCAGCAGCTTGGAGGGAATGAACACTGAAGCTTTCTTT. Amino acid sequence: CASSLEGMNTEAFF.

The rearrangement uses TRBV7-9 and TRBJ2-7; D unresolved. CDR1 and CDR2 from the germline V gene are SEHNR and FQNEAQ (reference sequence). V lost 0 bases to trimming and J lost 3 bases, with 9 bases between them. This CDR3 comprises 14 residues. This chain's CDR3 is CASSLADHSYEQYF. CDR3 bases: TGTGCCAGCAGCTTAGCTGATCATAGCTACGAGCAGTACTTC.

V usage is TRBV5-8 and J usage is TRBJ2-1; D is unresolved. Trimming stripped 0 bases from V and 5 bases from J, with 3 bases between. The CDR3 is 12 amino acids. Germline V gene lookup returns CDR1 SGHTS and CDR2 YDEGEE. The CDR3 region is CASSLGNNEQFF. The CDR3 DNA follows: TGTGCCAGCAGCTTGGGGAACAATGAGCAGTTCTTC. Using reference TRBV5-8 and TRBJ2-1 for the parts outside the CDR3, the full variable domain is EAGVTQSPTHLIKTRGQQATLRCSPISGHTSVYWYQQALGLGLQFLLWYDEGEERNRGNFPPRFSGRQFPNYSSELNVNALELEDSALYLCASSLGNNEQFFGPGTRLTVL.

CDR3 region: CASSLAPGTSTDTQYF. CDR3 sequence (DNA): TGTGCCAGCAGCTTAGCCCCCGGGACCAGCACAGATACGCAGTATTTT. The chain joins TRBV7-6 to TRBJ2-3, with D perhaps assigned TRBD1 or TRBD2 (5 bases each). The CDR3 totals 16 residues. V was trimmed by 0 bases and J by 0 bases, leaving 10 bases between them. Per the germline V gene, CDR1 is SGHVS and CDR2 is FNYEAQ.

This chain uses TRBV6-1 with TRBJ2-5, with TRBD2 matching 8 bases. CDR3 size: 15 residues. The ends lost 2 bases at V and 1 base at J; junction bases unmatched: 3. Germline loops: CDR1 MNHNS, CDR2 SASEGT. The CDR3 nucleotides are TGTGCCAGCAGTGAAACCGGGGGGGGCCAAGAGACCCAGTACTTC. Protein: CASSETGGGQETQYF.

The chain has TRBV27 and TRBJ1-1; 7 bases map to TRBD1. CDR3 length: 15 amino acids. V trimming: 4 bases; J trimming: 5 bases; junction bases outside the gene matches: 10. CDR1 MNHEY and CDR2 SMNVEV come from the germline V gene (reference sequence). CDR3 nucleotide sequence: TGTGCCAGCAGTTACGCCGGGACAGCTCAGACTGAAGCTTTCTTT. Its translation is CASSYAGTAQTEAFF.

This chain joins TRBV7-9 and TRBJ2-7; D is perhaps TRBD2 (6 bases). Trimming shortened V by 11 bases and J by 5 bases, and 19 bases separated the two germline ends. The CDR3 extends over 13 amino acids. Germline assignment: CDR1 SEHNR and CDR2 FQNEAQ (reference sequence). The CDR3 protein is CAGTRGNEDEQYF. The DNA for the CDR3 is TGTGCCGGGACTCGGGGTAATGAGGACGAGCAGTACTTC.

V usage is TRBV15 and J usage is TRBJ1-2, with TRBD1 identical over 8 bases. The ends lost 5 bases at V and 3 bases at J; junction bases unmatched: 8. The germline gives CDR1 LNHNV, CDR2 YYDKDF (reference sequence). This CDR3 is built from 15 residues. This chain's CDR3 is CATSSEDRDYYGYTF. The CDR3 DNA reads TGTGCCACCAGCTCCGAGGACAGGGACTACTATGGCTACACCTTC.

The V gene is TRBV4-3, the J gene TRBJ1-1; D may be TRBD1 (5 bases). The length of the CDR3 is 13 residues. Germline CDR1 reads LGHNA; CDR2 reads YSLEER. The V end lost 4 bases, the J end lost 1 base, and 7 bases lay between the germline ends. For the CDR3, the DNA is TGCGCCAGCAGCCCGACAGAGAACACTGAAGCTTTCTTT. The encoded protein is CASSPTENTEAFF.

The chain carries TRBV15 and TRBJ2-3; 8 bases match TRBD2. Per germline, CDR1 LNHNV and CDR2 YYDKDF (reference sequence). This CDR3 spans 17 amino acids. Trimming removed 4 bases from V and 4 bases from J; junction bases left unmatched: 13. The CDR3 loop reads CATSKLIGTRTPDTQYF. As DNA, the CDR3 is TGTGCCACCAGCAAATTAATAGGGACTAGGACCCCAGATACGCAGTATTTT.

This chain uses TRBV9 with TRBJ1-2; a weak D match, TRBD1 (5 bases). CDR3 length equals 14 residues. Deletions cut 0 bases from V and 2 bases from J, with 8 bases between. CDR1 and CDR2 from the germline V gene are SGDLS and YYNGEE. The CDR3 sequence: CASSVGGGNYGYTF. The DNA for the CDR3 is TGTGCCAGCAGCGTAGGTGGGGGGAACTATGGCTACACCTTC.

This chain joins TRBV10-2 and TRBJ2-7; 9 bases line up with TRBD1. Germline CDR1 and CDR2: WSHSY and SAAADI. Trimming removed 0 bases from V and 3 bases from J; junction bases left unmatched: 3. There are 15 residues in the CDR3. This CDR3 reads CASSESRDRVYEQYF. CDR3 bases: TGCGCCAGCAGTGAGTCGCGGGACAGGGTCTACGAGCAGTACTTC.

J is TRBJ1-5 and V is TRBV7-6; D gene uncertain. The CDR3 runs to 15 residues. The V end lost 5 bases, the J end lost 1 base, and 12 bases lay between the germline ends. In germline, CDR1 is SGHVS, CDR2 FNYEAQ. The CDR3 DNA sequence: TGTGCCAGCAGCGCCCTACTCGGGAGCAATCAGCCCCAGCATTTT. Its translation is CASSALLGSNQPQHF.

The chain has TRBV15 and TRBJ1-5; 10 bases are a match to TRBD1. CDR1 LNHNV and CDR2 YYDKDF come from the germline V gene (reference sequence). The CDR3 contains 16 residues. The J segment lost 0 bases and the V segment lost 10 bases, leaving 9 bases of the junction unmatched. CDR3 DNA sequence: TGTGCCAAAATTGGACAGGGGGGTTATAGCAATCAGCCCCAGCATTTT. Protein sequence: CAKIGQGGYSNQPQHF.

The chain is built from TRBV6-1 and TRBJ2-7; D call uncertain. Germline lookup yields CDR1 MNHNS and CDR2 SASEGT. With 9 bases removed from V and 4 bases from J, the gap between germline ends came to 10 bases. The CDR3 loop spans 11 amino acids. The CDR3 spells CASLYGYEQYF. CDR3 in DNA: TGTGCCAGTTTATACGGTTACGAGCAGTACTTC.

CDR3 loop: CASSQDRGRRTDTQYF. CDR3 sequence (DNA): TGTGCCAGCAGTCAGGACAGGGGGCGTCGCACAGATACGCAGTATTTT. This sequence joins TRBV7-9 and TRBJ2-3; 11 bases agree with TRBD1. The CDR3 length is 16 residues. Losses at the gene ends were 6 bases for V and 1 base for J; bases not matched to a gene: 6. The germline V gene encodes CDR1 SEHNR and CDR2 FQNEAQ (reference sequence).

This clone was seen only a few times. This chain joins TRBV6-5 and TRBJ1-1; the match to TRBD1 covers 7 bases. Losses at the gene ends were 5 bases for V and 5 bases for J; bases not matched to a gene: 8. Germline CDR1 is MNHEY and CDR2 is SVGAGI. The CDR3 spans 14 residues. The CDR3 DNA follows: TGTGCCAGCAGTCGCTCGGGACAGCAAACTGAAGCTTTCTTT. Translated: CASSRSGQQTEAFF.

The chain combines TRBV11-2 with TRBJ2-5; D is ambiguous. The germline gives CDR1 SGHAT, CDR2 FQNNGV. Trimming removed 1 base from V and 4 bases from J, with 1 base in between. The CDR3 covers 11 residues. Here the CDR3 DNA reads TGTGCCAGCAGCTTAGTAGAGACCCAGTACTTC. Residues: CASSLVETQYF.

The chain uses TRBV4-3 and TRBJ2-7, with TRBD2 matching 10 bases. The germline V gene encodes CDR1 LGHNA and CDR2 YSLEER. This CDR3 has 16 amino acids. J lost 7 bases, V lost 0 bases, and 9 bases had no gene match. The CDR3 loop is CASSQEFRGLAREQYF. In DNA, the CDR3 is TGCGCCAGCAGCCAAGAGTTTCGGGGACTAGCGAGAGAGCAGTACTTC.

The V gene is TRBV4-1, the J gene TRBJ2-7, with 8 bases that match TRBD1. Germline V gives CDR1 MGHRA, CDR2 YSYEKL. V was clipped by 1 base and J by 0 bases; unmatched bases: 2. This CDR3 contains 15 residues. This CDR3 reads CASSQGTGLSYEQYF. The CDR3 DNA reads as TGCGCCAGCAGCCAAGGGACAGGGCTCTCCTACGAGCAGTACTTC.

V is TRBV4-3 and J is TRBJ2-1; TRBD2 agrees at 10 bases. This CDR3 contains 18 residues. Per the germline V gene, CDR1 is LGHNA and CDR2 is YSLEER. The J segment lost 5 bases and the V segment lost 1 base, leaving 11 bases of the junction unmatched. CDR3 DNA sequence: TGCGCCAGCAGCCAAGGGACTAGCGGAGGGATCCGAAACAATGAGCAGTTCTTC. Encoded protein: CASSQGTSGGIRNNEQFF.

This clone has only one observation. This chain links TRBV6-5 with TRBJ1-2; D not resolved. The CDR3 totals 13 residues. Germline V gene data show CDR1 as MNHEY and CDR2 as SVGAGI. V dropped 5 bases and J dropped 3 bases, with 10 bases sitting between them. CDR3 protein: CASSQPGDYGYTF. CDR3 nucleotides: TGTGCCAGCAGTCAACCCGGGGACTATGGCTACACCTTC.

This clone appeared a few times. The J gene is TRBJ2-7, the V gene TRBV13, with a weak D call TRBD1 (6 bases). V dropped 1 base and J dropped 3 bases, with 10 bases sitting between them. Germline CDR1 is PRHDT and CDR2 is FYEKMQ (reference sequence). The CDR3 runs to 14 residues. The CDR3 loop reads CASSLEGRGYEQYF. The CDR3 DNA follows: TGTGCCAGCAGCTTAGAAGGCAGGGGCTACGAGCAGTACTTC. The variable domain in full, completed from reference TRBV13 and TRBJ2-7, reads AAGVIQSPRHLIKEKRETATLKCYPIPRHDTVYWYQQGPGQDPQFLISFYEKMQSDKGSIPDRFSAQQFSDYHSELNMSSLELGDSALYFCASSLEGRGYEQYFGPGTRLTVT.

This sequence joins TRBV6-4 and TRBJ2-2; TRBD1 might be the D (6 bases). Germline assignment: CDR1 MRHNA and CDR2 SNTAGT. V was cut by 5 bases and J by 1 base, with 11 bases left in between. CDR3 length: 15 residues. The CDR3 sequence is CASSIPGQNTGELFF. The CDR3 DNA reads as TGTGCCAGCAGTATCCCGGGACAGAACACCGGGGAGCTGTTTTTT.

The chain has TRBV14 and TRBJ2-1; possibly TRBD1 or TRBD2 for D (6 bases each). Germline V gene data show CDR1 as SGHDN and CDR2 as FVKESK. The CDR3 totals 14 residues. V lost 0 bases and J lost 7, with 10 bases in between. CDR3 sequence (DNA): TGTGCCAGCAGCCAAGATTGGGGGGCAAATGAGCAGTTCTTC. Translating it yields CASSQDWGANEQFF.

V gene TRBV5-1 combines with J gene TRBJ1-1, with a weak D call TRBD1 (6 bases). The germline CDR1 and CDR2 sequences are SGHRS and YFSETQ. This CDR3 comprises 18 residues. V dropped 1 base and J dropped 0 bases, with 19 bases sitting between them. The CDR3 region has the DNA TGCGCCAGCAGCTTGCTTACTGCAGGGGCTGGGGTGAACACTGAAGCTTTCTTT. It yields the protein CASSLLTAGAGVNTEAFF.

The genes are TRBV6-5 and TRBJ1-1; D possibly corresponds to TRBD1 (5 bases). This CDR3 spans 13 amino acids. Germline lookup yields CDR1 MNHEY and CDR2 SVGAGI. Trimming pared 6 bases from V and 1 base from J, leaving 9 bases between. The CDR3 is CASSRDGNTEAFF. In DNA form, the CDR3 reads TGTGCCAGCAGCCGGGACGGGAACACTGAAGCTTTCTTT.